This TCR beta chain was observed in a study of healthy donors' naive CD4 and CD8 T cells. TCR libraries were built from 500 to 600 ng of total RNA by linear amplification. TCRdb ran MiXCR on the reads and lists one entry per CDR3 protein. Found here are 200,000 or so distinct CDR3 sequences, about 70% of them singletons; the top ten hold roughly 2.4%. Trimming removed 1 base from V and 2 bases from J, with 11 bases in between. This CDR3 comprises 15 residues. Germline CDR1 reads SEHNR; CDR2 reads FQNEAQ (reference sequence). This chain links TRBV7-9 with TRBJ1-1, with D possibly TRBD1 on 5 matching bases. The clonotype originates from a pool of human donors in good health; the sample pools cells from several healthy donors. Specimen: naive CD4+ and CD8+ T cells sorted from blood, pooled from several donors. CDR3 amino acids: CASSLVGVYNTEAFF. Here the CDR3 DNA reads TGTGCCAGCAGCTTAGTGGGGGTCTATAACACTGAAGCTTTCTTT.